What follows is one T cell receptor beta chain and its context. Its antigen is as yet unknown. Collection occurred without any documented infections or immune events in donors. The data are from a study of identifying expanded T cells in peripheral blood. Study results and limitations: Technical replicates showed about 1.2 changed clones; roughly two weeks approximately 16; four weeks 19. Two-week clone count variance significantly increased as total template count grew.

Profiling relied on immunoSEQ multiplex PCR, and the TCRdb table lists in-frame clones only, not all of them. The profile shows 75,000 to 90,000 clones, approximately 90% of them singletons. Input material: blood. The receptor was isolated from a person aged 18 to 75 in good health.

DNA for the CDR3: TGTGCCAGCTCACCTAGCGGGGGGGCCTACGAGCAGTACTTC. This gives the protein CASSPSGGAYEQYF. The chain is built from TRBV18 and TRBJ2-7, with TRBD2 matching over 11 bases. J lost 2 bases, V lost 3 bases, and 0 bases had no gene match. This CDR3 is built from 14 residues. CDR1 is KGHSH, CDR2 LQKENI, per germline. The whole variable domain, filled in from reference TRBV18 and TRBJ2-7, reads NAGVMQNPRHLVRRRGQEARLRCSPMKGHSHVYWYRQLPEEGLKFMVYLQKENIIDESGMPKERFSAEFPKEGPSILRIQQVVRGDSAAYFCASSPSGGAYEQYFGPGTRLTVT.